This is a list of T cell receptor beta chains from one sample in a study of identical twins. Each CDR3 protein gets one entry after TCRdb re-called the 5' RACE reads with MiXCR. The sample contains around 490,000 distinct CDR3 sequences, about 22% of which appear only once. This sample also belongs to another study, concerning yellow fever vaccine responses in identical twins.

Source material: CD4+ T cells sorted from blood. Receptors were obtained from a woman between 18 and 29 years old in good health. The conserved cysteine and the conserved F or W are not part of the CDR3 here.

cdr3_aa v_call
ASSMTGSWQPQH TRBV12-3/TRBV12-4
ASSPLAAYTDTQY TRBV12-3/TRBV12-4
ASSPVQGLYNEQF TRBV7-6
ASSQGSFQPQH TRBV3-1
ASKSRQGNYGYT TRBV19
ASSFLAGANYGYT TRBV12-3/TRBV12-4
SVEGINTEAF TRBV29-1
ASSPTGPDNEQF TRBV5-1
ASSRPGNTEAF TRBV28
ASSFRPGIYGYT TRBV28
SARIKTGFREQF TRBV20-1
ASSEGFLVYNEQF TRBV2
ASGLVPGGNEQY TRBV12-5
ASSSQPTGSPLH TRBV7-3
ASSQDIPYEQF TRBV3-1
ASSLISGRFDTQY TRBV5-1
ASSTTGVLYEQY TRBV19
ATSDIRELPSTNTGELF TRBV24-1
ASSLGQDTQY TRBV5-1
ASSLTGVGDTQY TRBV7-3
ASSGNMGNSPLH TRBV2
ASSLNVVRKPYNEQF TRBV12-3/TRBV12-4
ASSPDRDQPQH TRBV5-1
ASSYSPRSRGDLNEQF TRBV6-5
SALRSRSGPEQF TRBV20-1
ASNNRDPSGYGYT TRBV2
ASSLGTSGFGNEQF TRBV9
ASSETSRGVTEAF TRBV2
ASSTDRAGGTEAF TRBV5-1
SARRGAGEKLF TRBV20-1
ASSRTISSYEQY TRBV7-8
SVESRSSPRDTGELF TRBV29-1
ASSVRGGIVTDTQY TRBV12-3/TRBV12-4
SARDQQGIYGYT TRBV20-1
ASSFLQGGQETQY TRBV12-3/TRBV12-4
ASSQEVIAGGTDTQY TRBV4-2
ASSLGQGSGQPQH TRBV5-1
ASSESSGGRFDTQY TRBV6-1
ASSLEYGPTGELF TRBV5-5
ASTRDGSSYEQY TRBV12-3/TRBV12-4
ASRSTGVSETQY TRBV5-1
ASSTQRLWGFDNEQF TRBV12-3/TRBV12-4
ASGYDRARTDTQY TRBV6-5
AISRGGVGETQY TRBV10-3
RAGGPSSNEQF TRBV29-1